The 6 T cell receptor beta chains below were found in one sample sequenced in a study of OX40 agonist ivuxolimab in advanced cancers. Here immunoSEQ multiplex PCR was the method, and the copy in TCRdb shows in-frame clones only, minus some. The sample lists about 82,000 clones; 85% to 90% were seen once. This specimen was CD4+ or CD8+ T cells sorted from blood, taken in a trial of the OX40 agonist ivuxolimab. Source of these receptors: an adult with an advanced solid tumor such as melanoma, head and neck, liver or kidney cancer.

This chain uses TRBV7-8 with TRBJ1-1; D is unclear. V was pared by 5 bases and J by 0 bases, with 7 bases between. Germline-derived CDR1 and CDR2 are SGHVS and FQNEAQ. This CDR3 region has 13 residues. The CDR3 sequence is CASSASLNTEAFF. The DNA of the CDR3 is TGTGCCAGCAGCGCCAGCCTGAACACTGAAGCTTTCTTT.

The chain couples TRBV27 to TRBJ1-4; D ambiguous. Trimming removed 6 bases at V and 7 bases at J, with 12 bases between. Looked up from germline, CDR1 is MNHEY and CDR2 is SMNVEV (reference sequence). The length of the CDR3 is 13 residues. This CDR3 reads CASSWREGEKLFF. The DNA for the CDR3 is TGTGCCAGCAGCTGGAGGGAAGGTGAAAAACTGTTTTTT.

Concerning this clone itself: This may come from a read error, since a much larger clone is one base off. Other DNA sequences in this sample translate to the same CDR3. The rearrangement links TRBV2 to TRBJ2-4, with D possibly being TRBD1 (5 bases). This CDR3 is 13 amino acids long. From germline, CDR1 is SNHLY and CDR2 FYNNEI. V dropped 6 bases and J dropped 1 base, with 7 bases sitting between them. The DNA for the CDR3 is TGTGCCAGCAGGGGGCTGGCCAAAAACATTCAGTACTTC. Translation gives CASRGLAKNIQYF.

The chain has TRBV18 and TRBJ2-7; 7 bases fit TRBD1. V gave up 3 bases and J gave up 2 bases; unmatched junction bases: 10. There are 16 residues in the CDR3. CDR1 and CDR2 (germline): KGHSH, LQKENI. CDR3 region: CASSPIPGQLTYEQYF. DNA for the CDR3: TGTGCCAGCTCACCGATCCCGGGACAGTTAACCTACGAGCAGTACTTC.

V gene TRBV7-2 combines with J gene TRBJ1-2; D remains unclear. The V and J ends lost 5 bases and 5 bases respectively, with 18 bases between them. This CDR3 is built from 15 residues. Germline V gene data show CDR1 as SGHTA and CDR2 as FQGNSA. CDR3 DNA: TGTGCCAGCAGCCCTTGGACCTCAGGTTATTATGGCTACACCTTC. It codes for CASSPWTSGYYGYTF. Variable domain in full (rest from reference TRBV7-2 and TRBJ1-2): GAGVSQSPSNKVTEKGKDVELRCDPISGHTALYWYRQSLGQGLEFLIYFQGNSAPDKSGLPSDRFSAERTGGSVSTLTIQRTQQEDSAVYLCASSPWTSGYYGYTFGSGTRLTVV.

The genes are TRBV2 and TRBJ2-5, with 7 bases matching TRBD1. Matching the DNA end better, TRBJ2-7 makes the J call doubtful. Germline CDR1 SNHLY, CDR2 FYNNEI. The CDR3 has 14 residues. Written as DNA, the CDR3 is TGTGCCAGCAAGGGGGCTAGCCGGGATGGCGAGCAGTACTTC. The encoded protein is CASKGASRDGEQYF.